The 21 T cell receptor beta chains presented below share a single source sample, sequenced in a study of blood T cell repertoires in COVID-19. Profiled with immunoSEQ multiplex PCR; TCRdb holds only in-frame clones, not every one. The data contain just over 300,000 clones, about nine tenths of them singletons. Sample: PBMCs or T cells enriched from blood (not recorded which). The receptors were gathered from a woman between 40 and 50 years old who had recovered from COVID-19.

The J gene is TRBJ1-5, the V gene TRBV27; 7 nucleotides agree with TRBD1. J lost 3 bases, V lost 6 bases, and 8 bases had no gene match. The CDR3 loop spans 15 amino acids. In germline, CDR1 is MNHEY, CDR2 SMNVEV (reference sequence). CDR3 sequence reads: CASSFDRANNQPQHF. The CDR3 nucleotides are TGTGCCAGCAGCTTTGACAGGGCGAACAATCAGCCCCAGCATTTT.

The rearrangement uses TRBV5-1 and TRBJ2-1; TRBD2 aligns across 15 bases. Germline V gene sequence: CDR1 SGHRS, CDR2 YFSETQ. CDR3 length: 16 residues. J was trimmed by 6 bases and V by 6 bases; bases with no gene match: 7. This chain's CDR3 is CASKGLAGGRRNEQFF. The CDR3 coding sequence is TGCGCCAGCAAGGGACTAGCGGGAGGAAGACGCAATGAGCAGTTCTTC. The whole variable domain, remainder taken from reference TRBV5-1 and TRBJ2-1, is KAGVTQTPRYLIKTRGQQVTLSCSPISGHRSVSWYQQTPGQGLQFLFEYFSETQRNKGNFPGRFSGRQFSNSRSEMNVSTLELGDSALYLCASKGLAGGRRNEQFFGPGTRLTVL.

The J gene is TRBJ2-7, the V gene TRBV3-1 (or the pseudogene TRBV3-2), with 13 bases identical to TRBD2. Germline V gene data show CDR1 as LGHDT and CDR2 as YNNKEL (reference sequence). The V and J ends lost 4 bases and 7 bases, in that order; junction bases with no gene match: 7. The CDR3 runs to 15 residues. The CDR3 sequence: CASSPSTSGGREQYF. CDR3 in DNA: TGTGCCAGCAGCCCGTCGACTAGCGGGGGGCGGGAGCAGTACTTC.

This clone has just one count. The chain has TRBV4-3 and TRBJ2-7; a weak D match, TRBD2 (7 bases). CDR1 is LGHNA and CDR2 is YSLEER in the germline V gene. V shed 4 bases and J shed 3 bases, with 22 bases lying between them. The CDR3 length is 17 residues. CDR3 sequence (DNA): TGCGCCAGCAGCCTCTACCCGTCGGGGGGCGCTTACTACGAGCAGTACTTC. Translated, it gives CASSLYPSGGAYYEQYF.

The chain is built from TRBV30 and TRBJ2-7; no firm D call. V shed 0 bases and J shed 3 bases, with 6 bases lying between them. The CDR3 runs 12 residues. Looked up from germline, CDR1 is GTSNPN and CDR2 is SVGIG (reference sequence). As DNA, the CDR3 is TGTGCCTGGAGTGTATCCGGCTACGAGCAGTACTTC. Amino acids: CAWSVSGYEQYF.

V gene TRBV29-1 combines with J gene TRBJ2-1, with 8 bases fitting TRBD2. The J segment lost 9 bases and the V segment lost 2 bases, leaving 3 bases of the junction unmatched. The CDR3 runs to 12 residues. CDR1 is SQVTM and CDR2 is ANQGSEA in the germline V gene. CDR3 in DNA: TGCAGCGTTGAAAGAGCGGGGGTTGAGCAGTTCTTC. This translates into CSVERAGVEQFF.

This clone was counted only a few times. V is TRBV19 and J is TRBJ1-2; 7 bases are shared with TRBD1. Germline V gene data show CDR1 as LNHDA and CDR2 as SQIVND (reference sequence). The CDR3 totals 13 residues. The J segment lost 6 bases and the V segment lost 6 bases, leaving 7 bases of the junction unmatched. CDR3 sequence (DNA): TGTGCCAGTAGCCTGCGTCAGGGGGATGGCTACACCTTC. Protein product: CASSLRQGDGYTF.

The CDR3 sequence is CASSGQGSTEAFF. DNA for the CDR3: TGTGCCAGCAGCGGACAGGGGAGCACTGAAGCTTTCTTT. The rearrangement joins TRBV9 to TRBJ1-1, with 8 bases identical to TRBD1. The V and J ends lost 3 bases and 4 bases, in that order; junction bases with no gene match: 2. This CDR3 has 13 amino acids. CDR1 and CDR2 (germline): SGDLS, YYNGEE.

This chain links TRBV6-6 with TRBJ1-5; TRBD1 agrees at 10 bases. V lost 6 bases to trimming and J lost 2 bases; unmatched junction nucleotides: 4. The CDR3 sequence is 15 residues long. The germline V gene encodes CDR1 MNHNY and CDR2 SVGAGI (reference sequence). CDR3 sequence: CASSSGTGGNQPQHF. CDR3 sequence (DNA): TGTGCCAGCAGCTCTGGGACAGGGGGCAATCAGCCCCAGCATTTT.

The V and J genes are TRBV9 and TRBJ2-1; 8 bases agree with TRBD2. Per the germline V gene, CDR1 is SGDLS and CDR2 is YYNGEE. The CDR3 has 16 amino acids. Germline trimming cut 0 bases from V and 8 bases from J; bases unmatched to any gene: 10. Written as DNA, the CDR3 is TGTGCCAGCAGCGTAGGAGGAGCGGGGGCTTTAGATGAGCAGTTCTTC. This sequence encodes CASSVGGAGALDEQFF. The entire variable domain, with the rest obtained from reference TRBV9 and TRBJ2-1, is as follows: DSGVTQTPKHLITATGQRVTLRCSPRSGDLSVYWYQQSLDQGLQFLIQYYNGEERAKGNILERFSAQQFPDLHSELNLSSLELGDSALYFCASSVGGAGALDEQFFGPGTRLTVL.

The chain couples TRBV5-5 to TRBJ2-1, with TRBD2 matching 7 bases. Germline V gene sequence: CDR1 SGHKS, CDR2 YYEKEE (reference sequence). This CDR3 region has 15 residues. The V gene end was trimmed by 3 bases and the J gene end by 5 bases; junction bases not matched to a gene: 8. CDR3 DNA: TGTGCCAGCAGCTCCGAGGGGACTACACACAATGAGCAGTTCTTC. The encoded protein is CASSSEGTTHNEQFF.

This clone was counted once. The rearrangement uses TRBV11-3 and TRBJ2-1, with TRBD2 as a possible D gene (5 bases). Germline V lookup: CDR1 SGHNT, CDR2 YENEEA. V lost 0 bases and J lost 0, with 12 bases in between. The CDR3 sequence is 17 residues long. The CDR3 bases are TGTGCCAGCAGCTTAGATTGGGCGGGTGGCTCCTACAATGAGCAGTTCTTC. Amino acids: CASSLDWAGGSYNEQFF. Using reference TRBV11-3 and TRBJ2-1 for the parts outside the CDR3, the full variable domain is EAGVVQSPRYKIIEKKQPVAFWCNPISGHNTLYWYLQNLGQGPELLIRYENEEAVDDSQLPKDRFSAERLKGVDSTLKIQPAELGDSAVYLCASSLDWAGGSYNEQFFGPGTRLTVL.

The CDR3 loop reads CAISRTSGSGGTDTQYF. The CDR3 bases are TGTGCCATCAGTAGGACTAGCGGGAGCGGGGGCACAGATACGCAGTATTTT. The V gene is TRBV10-3, the J gene TRBJ2-3, with TRBD2 matching 13 bases. The V gene's germline CDR1 is ENHRY and CDR2 SYGVKD. V gave up 5 bases and J gave up 1 base; unmatched junction bases: 6. This CDR3 has 17 amino acids.

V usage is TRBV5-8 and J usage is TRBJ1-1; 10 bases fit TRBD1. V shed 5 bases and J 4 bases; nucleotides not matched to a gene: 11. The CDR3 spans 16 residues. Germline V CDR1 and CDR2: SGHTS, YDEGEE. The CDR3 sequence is CASSSDRGRPGTEAFF. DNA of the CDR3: TGTGCCAGCAGTTCAGACAGGGGGCGCCCCGGCACTGAAGCTTTCTTT.

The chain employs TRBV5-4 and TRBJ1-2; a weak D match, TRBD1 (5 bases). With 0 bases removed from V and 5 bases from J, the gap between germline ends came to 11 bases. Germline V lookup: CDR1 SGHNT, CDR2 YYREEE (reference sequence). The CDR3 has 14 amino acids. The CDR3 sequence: CASSLAGGSYGYTF. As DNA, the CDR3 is TGTGCCAGCAGCTTGGCGGGGGGTAGTTATGGCTACACCTTC.

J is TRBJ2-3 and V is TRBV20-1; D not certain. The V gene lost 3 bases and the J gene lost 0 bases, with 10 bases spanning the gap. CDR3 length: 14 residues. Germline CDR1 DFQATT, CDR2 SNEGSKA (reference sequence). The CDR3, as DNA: TGCAGTGCTAGTAACCTAGGAAGCACAGATACGCAGTATTTT. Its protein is CSASNLGSTDTQYF.

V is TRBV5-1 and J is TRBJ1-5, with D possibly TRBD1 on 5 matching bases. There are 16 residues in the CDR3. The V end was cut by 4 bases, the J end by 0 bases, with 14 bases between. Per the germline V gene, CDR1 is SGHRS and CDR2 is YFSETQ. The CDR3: CASSIRWGYSNQPQHF. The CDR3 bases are TGCGCCAGCAGCATCCGATGGGGCTATAGCAATCAGCCCCAGCATTTT.

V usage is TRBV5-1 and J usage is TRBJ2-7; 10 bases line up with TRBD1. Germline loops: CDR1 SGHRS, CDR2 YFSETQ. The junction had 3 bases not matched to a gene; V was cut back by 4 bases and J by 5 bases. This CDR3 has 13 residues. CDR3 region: CASSGDRGDEQYF. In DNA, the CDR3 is TGCGCCAGCAGCGGGGACAGGGGAGACGAGCAGTACTTC.

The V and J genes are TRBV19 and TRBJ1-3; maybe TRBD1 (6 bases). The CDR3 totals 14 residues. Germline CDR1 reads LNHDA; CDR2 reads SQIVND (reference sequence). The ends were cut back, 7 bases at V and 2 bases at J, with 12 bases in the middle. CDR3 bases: TGTGCCAGTACAAACAGGGCGGCTGGAAACACCATATATTTT. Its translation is CASTNRAAGNTIYF.

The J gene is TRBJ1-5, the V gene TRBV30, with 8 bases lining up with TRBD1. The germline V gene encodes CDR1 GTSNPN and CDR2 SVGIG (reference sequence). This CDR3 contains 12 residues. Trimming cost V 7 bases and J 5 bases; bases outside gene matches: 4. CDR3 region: CALQGGDQPQHF. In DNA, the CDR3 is TGTGCCTTACAGGGGGGGGATCAGCCCCAGCATTTT.

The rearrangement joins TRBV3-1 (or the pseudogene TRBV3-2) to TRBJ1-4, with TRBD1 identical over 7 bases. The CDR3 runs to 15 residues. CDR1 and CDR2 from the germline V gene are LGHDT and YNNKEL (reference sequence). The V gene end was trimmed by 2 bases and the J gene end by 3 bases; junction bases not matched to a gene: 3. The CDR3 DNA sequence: TGTGCCAGCAGCCAATGGGACAGCTCTAATGAAAAACTGTTTTTT. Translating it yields CASSQWDSSNEKLFF.